This entry is about one T cell receptor beta chain. Its antigen is unknown. Sequenced by immunoSEQ multiplex PCR; TCRdb stores in-frame clones only, minus some. The sample comprises 2 million to 2.5 million clones, 90% to 95% of which are singletons, and about 1.5% rests with the top ten. The sample is drawn from a study of shared clonotypes between healthy human individuals. General study points: The naive CD4 repertoires of a handful of donors were compared, and around 5% of clonotypes were shared. Lower generation probabilities were found for non-shared clonotypes than for those shared by all four donors.

Naive CD8 isolation took CD45RO-negative cells positively selected for CCR7 and excluded terminally differentiated effector memory CD45RA+ cells. The healthy adult donors were HIV-negative and reported no recent acute infections or vaccinations. The V gene end was trimmed by 3 bases and the J gene end by 6 bases; junction bases not matched to a gene: 5. The CDR3 is 15 residues long. Germline CDR1 and CDR2: KGHSH and LQKENI. This chain joins TRBV18 and TRBJ2-1; the match to TRBD2 covers 10 bases. This TCR was recovered from a man aged 18 to 29 in good health. Some clones in this sample may be carry-over from other donors' samples. Sequenced material: naive CD8+ T cells from PBMCs. The CDR3 loop reads CASSPGLARSNEQFF. CDR3 in DNA: TGTGCCAGCTCACCGGGACTAGCGCGATCCAATGAGCAGTTCTTC. The whole variable domain, filled in from reference TRBV18 and TRBJ2-1, reads NAGVMQNPRHLVRRRGQEARLRCSPMKGHSHVYWYRQLPEEGLKFMVYLQKENIIDESGMPKERFSAEFPKEGPSILRIQQVVRGDSAAYFCASSPGLARSNEQFFGPGTRLTVL.